The 10 T cell receptor beta chains given below trace back to one sample, sequenced in a study of response to subunit inactivated influenza vaccine. TCRdb used MiXCR to reprocess the RT-PCR reads, holding one entry per CDR3 protein. The sample lists some 300,000 distinct CDR3 sequences, around 20% occurring once. Sequenced material: PBMCs from blood, taken less than 22 months after vaccination. All receptors come from a man aged 50 to 69 who received an inactivated influenza vaccine.

This clonotype was picked up a small number of times. The J gene is TRBJ1-6, the V gene TRBV3-1; D is perhaps TRBD1 (5 bases). The germline V and J ends were trimmed by 4 bases and 15 bases, with 16 bases remaining between them. The CDR3 has 13 residues. Germline V CDR1 and CDR2: LGHDT, YNNKEL (reference sequence). As DNA, the CDR3 is TGTGCCAGCAGCCGCAGGGACCCGGCGCACCTCCACTTT. Encoded protein: CASSRRDPAHLHF.

This clonotype has at least ten counts. The chain has TRBV5-6 and TRBJ1-1; 7 bases are shared with TRBD1. The CDR3 consists of 14 residues. The germline V gene has CDR1 SGHDT and CDR2 YYEEEE. Trimming cost V 3 bases and J 2 bases; bases outside gene matches: 4. The CDR3 spells CASSWGTENTEAFF. For the CDR3, the DNA is TGTGCCAGCAGCTGGGGGACAGAAAACACTGAAGCTTTCTTT.

This clonotype was detected only once. CDR3 sequence reads: CSAHDRGGIYEQYF. The CDR3 DNA follows: TGCAGTGCACACGACAGGGGAGGAATTTACGAGCAGTACTTC. This rearrangement joins TRBV20-1 to TRBJ2-7, with 8 bases matching TRBD1. Germline V gene lookup returns CDR1 DFQATT and CDR2 SNEGSKA (reference sequence). There are 14 residues in the CDR3. With 6 bases clipped from V and 4 bases from J, the junction kept 11 bases outside the gene matches.

In this sample, this clonotype turned up a few times. V gene TRBV15 combines with J gene TRBJ1-2; TRBD1 might be the D (5 bases). The CDR3 contains 14 residues. Germline CDR1 and CDR2: LNHNV and YYDKDF (reference sequence). The V end was cut by 0 bases, the J end by 8 bases, with 13 bases between. The CDR3 DNA reads TGTGCCACCAGCAGAGAAGACCAGGGTGCGGGCTACACCTTC. This gives the protein CATSREDQGAGYTF.

This CDR3 reads CASSGDGSSHGYTF. In nucleotides, the CDR3 is TGTGCCAGCAGCGGCGACGGGAGCTCCCATGGCTACACCTTC. The V call is TRBV7-9, the J call TRBJ1-2, with D uncertain. CDR1 and CDR2 (germline): SEHNR, FQNEAQ (reference sequence). The CDR3 contains 14 residues. The V gene lost 5 bases and the J gene lost 6 bases, with 16 bases spanning the gap.

The sample holds a few counts of this clonotype. The CDR3, as DNA: TGCACCCGCCGGAGGGGATCCTACGAGCAGTACTTC. Translated: CTRRRGSYEQYF. The V gene is TRBV29-1, the J gene TRBJ2-7; D might be TRBD2 (6 bases). This CDR3 is built from 12 residues. Germline assignment: CDR1 SQVTM and CDR2 ANQGSEA.

This clonotype occurred many times. The V gene is TRBV20-1, the J gene TRBJ1-1, with D tentatively TRBD1 (6 bases). This CDR3 is built from 13 residues. Trimming left V 5 bases short and J 1 base short, with 11 bases between. Germline CDR1 DFQATT, CDR2 SNEGSKA (reference sequence). CDR3 sequence reads: CSARRTANTEAFF. CDR3 sequence (DNA): TGCAGTGCTCGAAGGACAGCGAACACTGAAGCTTTCTTT.

This clonotype was observed a few times. The chain combines TRBV12-3 or TRBV12-4 with TRBJ1-2; tentatively, D is TRBD1 (5 bases). CDR3 length: 13 amino acids. Trimming removed 6 bases from V and 7 bases from J, with 15 bases in between. CDR3 amino acids: CASSRKRQSGYTF. The CDR3 bases are TGTGCCAGCAGCCGAAAGCGACAGTCTGGCTACACCTTC.

The chain employs TRBV19 and TRBJ1-5; the D gene is possibly TRBD1 (6 bases). Trimming removed 5 bases from V and 2 bases from J, with 10 bases in between. Germline CDR1 is LNHDA and CDR2 is SQIVND (reference sequence). CDR3 length: 14 residues. CDR3 in DNA: TGTGCCAGTAGTTCGTCAGGGGGCAATCAGCCCCAGCATTTT. It yields the protein CASSSSGGNQPQHF.

The chain recombines TRBV5-1 with TRBJ2-2; no clear D. The CDR3 is 12 amino acids. Looked up from germline, CDR1 is SGHRS and CDR2 is YFSETQ. V gave up 4 bases and J gave up 9 bases, with 10 bases separating them. CDR3 amino acids: CASSPAGRELFF. The CDR3 nucleotides read TGCGCCAGCAGCCCCGCCGGCCGGGAGCTGTTTTTT.